This T cell receptor beta chain was recovered during a study of blood T cell repertoires in COVID-19. This clone was detected once. Its ends do not fully match the called genes, so a read error is possible. CDR3 length equals 14 residues. From germline, CDR1 is MNHEY and CDR2 SVGEGT. Authors' data handling: Estimation of nucleated cell counts was performed using reference gene primer amplification. The assay was immunoSEQ multiplex PCR, and TCRdb's table has in-frame clones only and misses some. V and J calls and clone size are given by that table; D and trimming were obtained from the DNA. The data hold around 270,000 clones, with around 87% observed a single time. During active infection, Seattle patients enrolled and were then monitored through disease.

The TCR sequence derives from a woman aged 55-75 years with COVID-19, enrolled during active disease. V gene TRBV6-2 or TRBV6-3 combines with J gene TRBJ1-5, with 8 bases aligning to TRBD1. The sample comprised peripheral blood. CDR3: CASSNSGGGQPQHF. CDR3 nucleotides: TGTGCCAGCAGTAACTCAGGGGGCGGTCAGCCCCAGCATTTT.